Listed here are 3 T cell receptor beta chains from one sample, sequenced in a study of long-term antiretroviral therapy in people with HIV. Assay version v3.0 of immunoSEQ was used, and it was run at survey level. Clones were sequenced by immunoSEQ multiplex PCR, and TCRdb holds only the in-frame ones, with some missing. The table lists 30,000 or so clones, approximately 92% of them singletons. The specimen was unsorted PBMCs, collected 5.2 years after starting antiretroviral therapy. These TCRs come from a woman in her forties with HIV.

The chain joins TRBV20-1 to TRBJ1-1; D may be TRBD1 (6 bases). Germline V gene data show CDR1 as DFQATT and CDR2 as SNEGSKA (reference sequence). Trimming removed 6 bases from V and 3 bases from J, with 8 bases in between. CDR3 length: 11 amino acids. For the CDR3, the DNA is TGCAGTGCACCAGGGGACACTGAAGCTTTCTTT. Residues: CSAPGDTEAFF.

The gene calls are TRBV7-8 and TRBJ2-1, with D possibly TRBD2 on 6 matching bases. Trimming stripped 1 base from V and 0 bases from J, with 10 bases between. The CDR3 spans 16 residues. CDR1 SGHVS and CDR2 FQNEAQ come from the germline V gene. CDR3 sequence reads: CASSLGRGSSYNEQFF. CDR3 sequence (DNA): TGTGCCAGCAGCTTAGGCCGGGGGAGCTCCTACAATGAGCAGTTCTTC.

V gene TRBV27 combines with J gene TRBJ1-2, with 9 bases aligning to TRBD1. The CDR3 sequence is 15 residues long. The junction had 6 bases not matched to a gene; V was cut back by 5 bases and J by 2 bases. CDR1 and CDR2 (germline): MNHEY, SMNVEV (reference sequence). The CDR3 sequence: CASSPGTGLNYGYTF. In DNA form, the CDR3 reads TGTGCCAGCAGTCCCGGGACAGGGTTGAACTATGGCTACACCTTC.